The clone carrying this TCR beta chain has ten or more counts. TCRdb ran MiXCR on the 5' RACE reads and lists one entry per CDR3 protein. Here the sample spans around 23,000 distinct CDR3 sequences, 2.5% to 4% being singletons. Time point described: sample taken at primary tumor resection. This sample stems from a study of spatial heterogeneity in lung cancer. Background on the study: Averaged across combinations, each unique TCR and UMI pairing appeared more than ten times in raw reads, which were uncorrected.

The TCR comes from a female donor with early-stage non-small cell lung cancer. Sequenced here: PBMCs, sampled at surgery.

CDR3 loop: CSARDLLAGGPAYEQFF. Written as DNA, the CDR3 is TGCAGTGCTAGAGATTTGCTAGCGGGAGGGCCTGCATATGAGCAGTTCTTC. V usage is TRBV20-1 and J usage is TRBJ2-1, with 12 bases that match TRBD2. CDR3 length equals 17 residues. V was clipped by 0 bases and J by 8 bases; unmatched bases: 11. CDR1 DFQATT and CDR2 SNEGSKA come from the germline V gene (reference sequence).